This T cell receptor (beta chain) was profiled in a study of blood T cell repertoires in COVID-19. At the level of the study: Italy, Spain and the United States were the sources of the convalescent and acute COVID-19 samples. The cDNA or gDNA used as material had been derived from T cells, B-cell-depleted T cells, or PBMCs.

In the original processing: Amplification from reference gene primers served as the basis for estimated nucleated cell counts. Sequenced by immunoSEQ multiplex PCR; TCRdb stores in-frame clones only, minus some. That table is the source of V, J and clone size, and D and trimming were worked out from the DNA. This sample yields 120,000 to 150,000 clones, of which about 86% are seen a single time; around 8.3% belongs to the top ten. The germline CDR1 and CDR2 sequences are SGHDN and FVKESK. V was clipped by 1 base and J by 0 bases, with 19 bases between them. This CDR3 has 19 residues. Specimen: peripheral blood. The J gene is TRBJ2-1, the V gene TRBV14; D call uncertain. The origin of this receptor is a woman between 45 and 60 years old with active or convalescent COVID-19. The CDR3 sequence: CASSQAVRGAPSSYNEQFF. In DNA form, the CDR3 reads TGTGCCAGCAGCCAAGCGGTCCGAGGAGCGCCGAGCTCCTACAATGAGCAGTTCTTC.